This TCR beta chain was sequenced in a study of T cell repertoires in aging, cancer and after chemotherapy. Broader study findings: Median generation probability rose over the chemotherapy interval in each cancer cohort, suggesting rebound thymic output. Age-matched healthy donors had significantly more diverse, less clonal blood TCR repertoires than untreated cancer patients.

TRB rearrangements spanning V, D and J were amplified using mixed TRB-A/B primers. A single record per CDR3 protein comes from TCRdb applying MiXCR to the multiplex PCR reads. This table holds several thousand distinct CDR3 sequences, 24% found once. The CDR3 is made up of 14 amino acids. CDR1 is DFQATT, CDR2 SNEGSKA, per germline (reference sequence). Turning to this clonotype: Its specificity is not known. A much larger clone differs by one base, so this may be a read error.

TCR beta rearrangements were amplified from peripheral blood genomic DNA. Sequencing was performed on blood. The sequence was obtained from a human donor with a solid tumor. The chain has TRBV20-1 and TRBJ1-4; TRBD1 matches at 11 bases. CDR3 loop: CSAAGGQGDEKLIF. CDR3 coding DNA: TGCAGTGCTGCCGGGGGACAGGGGGACGAAAAACTGATTTTT.